This T cell receptor beta chain is from a study of immune characterization of retroperitoneal liposarcoma. This clonotype has a count of ten or more. CDR1 is SGHVS, CDR2 FQNEAQ, per germline. The CDR3 totals 15 residues. The J segment lost 2 bases and the V segment lost 4 bases, leaving 8 bases of the junction unmatched. TCRdb itself ran the PCR reads through MiXCR, one entry per CDR3 protein. The sample lists roughly 8,000 distinct CDR3 sequences; roughly 30% were seen once. Specimen: blood. The rearrangement joins TRBV7-8 to TRBJ2-7, with 7 bases matching TRBD1. This sequence originates from a male donor with retroperitoneal liposarcoma. CDR3 in amino acids: CASSSLADRAYEQYF. The DNA of the CDR3 is TGTGCCAGCAGCTCCCTCGCCGACAGGGCCTACGAGCAGTACTTC.